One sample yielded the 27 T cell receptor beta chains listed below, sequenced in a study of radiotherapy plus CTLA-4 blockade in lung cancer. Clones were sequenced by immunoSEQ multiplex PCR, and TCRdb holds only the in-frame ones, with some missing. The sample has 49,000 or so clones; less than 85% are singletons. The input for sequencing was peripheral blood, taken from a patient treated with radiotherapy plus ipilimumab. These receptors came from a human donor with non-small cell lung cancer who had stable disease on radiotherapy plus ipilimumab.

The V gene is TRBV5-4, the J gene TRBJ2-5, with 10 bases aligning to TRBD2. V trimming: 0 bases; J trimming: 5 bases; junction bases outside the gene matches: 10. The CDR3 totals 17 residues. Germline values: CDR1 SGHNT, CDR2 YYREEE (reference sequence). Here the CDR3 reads CASSLDSGGPRRETQYF. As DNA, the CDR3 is TGTGCCAGCAGCTTGGATAGCGGGGGGCCCCGGCGTGAGACCCAGTACTTC.

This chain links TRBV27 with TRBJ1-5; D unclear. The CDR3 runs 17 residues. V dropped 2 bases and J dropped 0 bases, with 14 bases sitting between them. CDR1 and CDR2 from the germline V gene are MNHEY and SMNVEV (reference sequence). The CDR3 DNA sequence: TGTGCCAGCAGTTTAATCGCCCCAGTTTATAGCAATCAGCCCCAGCATTTT. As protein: CASSLIAPVYSNQPQHF.

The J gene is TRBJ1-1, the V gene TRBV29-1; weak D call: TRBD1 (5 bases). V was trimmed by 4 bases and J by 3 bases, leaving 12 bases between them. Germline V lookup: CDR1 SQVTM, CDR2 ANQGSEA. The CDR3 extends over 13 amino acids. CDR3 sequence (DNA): TGCAGCGTTGTTAGGCAGGGATACACTGAAGCTTTCTTT. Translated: CSVVRQGYTEAFF.

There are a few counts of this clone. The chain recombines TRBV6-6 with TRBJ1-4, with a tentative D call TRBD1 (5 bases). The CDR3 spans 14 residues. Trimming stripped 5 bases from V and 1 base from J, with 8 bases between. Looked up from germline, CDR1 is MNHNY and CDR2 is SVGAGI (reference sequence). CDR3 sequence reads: CASSRQQTNEKLFF. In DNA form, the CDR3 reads TGTGCCAGCAGTCGACAGCAAACTAATGAAAAACTGTTTTTT.

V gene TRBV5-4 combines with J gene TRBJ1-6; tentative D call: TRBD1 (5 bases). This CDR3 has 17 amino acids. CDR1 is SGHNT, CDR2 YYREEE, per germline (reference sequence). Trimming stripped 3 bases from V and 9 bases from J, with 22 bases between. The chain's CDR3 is CASSSPGRNLRSSPLHF. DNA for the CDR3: TGTGCCAGCAGCTCACCGGGACGGAACTTGAGAAGTTCACCCCTCCACTTT.

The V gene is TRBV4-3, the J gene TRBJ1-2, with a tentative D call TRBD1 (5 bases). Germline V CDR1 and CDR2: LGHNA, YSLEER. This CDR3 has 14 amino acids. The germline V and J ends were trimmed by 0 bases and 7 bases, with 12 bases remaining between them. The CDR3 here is CASSQEAGPRGYTF. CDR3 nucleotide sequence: TGCGCCAGCAGCCAAGAGGCAGGGCCACGTGGCTACACCTTC.

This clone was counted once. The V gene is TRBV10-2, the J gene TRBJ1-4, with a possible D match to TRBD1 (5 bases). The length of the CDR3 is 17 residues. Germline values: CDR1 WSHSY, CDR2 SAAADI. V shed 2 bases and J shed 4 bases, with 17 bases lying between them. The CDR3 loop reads CASSERGRRQGNEKLFF. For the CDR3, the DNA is TGCGCCAGCAGTGAGAGGGGCAGGCGTCAGGGTAATGAAAAACTGTTTTTT.

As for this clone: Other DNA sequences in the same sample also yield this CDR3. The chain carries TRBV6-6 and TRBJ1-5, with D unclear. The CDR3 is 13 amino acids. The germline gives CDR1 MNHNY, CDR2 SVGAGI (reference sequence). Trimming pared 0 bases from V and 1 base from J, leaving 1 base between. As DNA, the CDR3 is TGTGCCAGCAGTTACTCGAGCAATCAGCCCCAGCATTTT. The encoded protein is CASSYSSNQPQHF.

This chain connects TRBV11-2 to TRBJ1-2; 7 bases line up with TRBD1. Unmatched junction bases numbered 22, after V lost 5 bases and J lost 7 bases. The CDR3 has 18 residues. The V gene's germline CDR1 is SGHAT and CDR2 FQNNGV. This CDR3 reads CASSPVFRKDRRTAGYTF. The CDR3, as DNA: TGTGCCAGCAGCCCCGTTTTCAGGAAGGACAGGAGGACCGCTGGCTACACCTTC.

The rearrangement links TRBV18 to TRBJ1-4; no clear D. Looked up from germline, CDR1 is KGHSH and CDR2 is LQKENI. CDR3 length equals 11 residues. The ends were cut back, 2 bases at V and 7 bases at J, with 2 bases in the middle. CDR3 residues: CASSPGEKLFF. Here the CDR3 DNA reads TGTGCCAGCTCACCAGGTGAAAAACTGTTTTTT.

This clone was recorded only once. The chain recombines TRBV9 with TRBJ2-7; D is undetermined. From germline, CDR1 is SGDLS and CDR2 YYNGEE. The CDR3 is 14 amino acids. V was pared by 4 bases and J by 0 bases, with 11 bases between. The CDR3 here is CASSSGPSSYEQYV. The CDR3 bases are TGTGCCAGCAGCTCCGGGCCGAGCTCCTACGAGCAGTACGTC.

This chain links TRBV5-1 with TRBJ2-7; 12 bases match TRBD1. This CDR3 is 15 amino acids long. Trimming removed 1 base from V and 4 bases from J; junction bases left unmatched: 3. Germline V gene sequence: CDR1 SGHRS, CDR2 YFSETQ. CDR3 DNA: TGCGCCAGCAGCTTGCAGGGACAGGGGGCTTACGAGCAGTACTTC. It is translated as CASSLQGQGAYEQYF.

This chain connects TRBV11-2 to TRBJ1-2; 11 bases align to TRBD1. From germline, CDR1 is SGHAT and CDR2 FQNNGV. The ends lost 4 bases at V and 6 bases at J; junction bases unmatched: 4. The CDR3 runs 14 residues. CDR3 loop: CASSSGQGVNGYTF. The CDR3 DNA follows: TGTGCCAGCAGCTCGGGACAGGGGGTCAATGGCTACACCTTC.

The CDR3 sequence: CASSPPLTHNNNEQFF. In DNA form, the CDR3 reads TGTGCCAGCAGCCCCCCCCTGACACACAATAACAATGAGCAGTTCTTC. The V and J genes are TRBV9 and TRBJ2-1, with D uncertain. The germline gives CDR1 SGDLS, CDR2 YYNGEE. The CDR3 is made up of 16 amino acids. Trimming shortened V by 4 bases and J by 5 bases, and 19 bases separated the two germline ends. Drawing the rest from reference TRBV9 and TRBJ2-1, the complete variable domain is DSGVTQTPKHLITATGQRVTLRCSPRSGDLSVYWYQQSLDQGLQFLIQYYNGEERAKGNILERFSAQQFPDLHSELNLSSLELGDSALYFCASSPPLTHNNNEQFFGPGTRLTVL.

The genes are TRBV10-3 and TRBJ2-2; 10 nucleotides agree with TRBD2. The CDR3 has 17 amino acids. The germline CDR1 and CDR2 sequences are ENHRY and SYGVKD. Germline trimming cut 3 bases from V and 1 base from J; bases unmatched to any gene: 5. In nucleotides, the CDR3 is TGTGCCATCAGTGACAATAGCGGGGGGATGAACACCGGGGAGCTGTTTTTT. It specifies CAISDNSGGMNTGELFF.

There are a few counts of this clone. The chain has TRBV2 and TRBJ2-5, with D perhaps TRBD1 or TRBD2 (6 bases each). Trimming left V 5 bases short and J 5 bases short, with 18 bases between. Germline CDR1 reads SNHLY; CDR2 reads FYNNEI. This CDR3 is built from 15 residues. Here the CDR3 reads CASSQTGGGMETQYF. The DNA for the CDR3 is TGTGCCAGCAGTCAAACAGGAGGGGGGATGGAGACCCAGTACTTC. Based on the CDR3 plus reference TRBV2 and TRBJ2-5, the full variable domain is EPEVTQTPSHQVTQMGQEVILRCVPISNHLYFYWYRQILGQKVEFLVSFYNNEISEKSEIFDDQFSVERPDGSNFTLKIRSTKLEDSAMYFCASSQTGGGMETQYFGPGTRLLVL.

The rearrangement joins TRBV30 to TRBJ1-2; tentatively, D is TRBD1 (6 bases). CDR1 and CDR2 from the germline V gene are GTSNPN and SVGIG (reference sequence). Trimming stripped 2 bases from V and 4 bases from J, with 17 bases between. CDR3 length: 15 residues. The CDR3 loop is CAWSPDPPGAYGYTF. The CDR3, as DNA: TGTGCCTGGAGTCCCGACCCGCCGGGGGCCTATGGCTACACCTTC.

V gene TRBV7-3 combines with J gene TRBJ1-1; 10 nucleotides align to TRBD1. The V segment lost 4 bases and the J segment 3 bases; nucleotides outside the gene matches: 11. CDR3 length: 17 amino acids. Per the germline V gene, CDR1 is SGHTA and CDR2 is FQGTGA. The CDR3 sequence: CASSSHPTGGRDTEAFF. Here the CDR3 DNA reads TGTGCCAGCAGCTCGCACCCGACAGGGGGCCGGGACACTGAAGCTTTCTTT.

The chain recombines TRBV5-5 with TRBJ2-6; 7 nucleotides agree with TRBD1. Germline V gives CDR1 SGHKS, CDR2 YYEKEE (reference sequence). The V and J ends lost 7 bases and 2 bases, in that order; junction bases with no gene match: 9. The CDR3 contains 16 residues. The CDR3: CASGPLTGPGANVLTF. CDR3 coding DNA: TGTGCCAGCGGACCCCTGACAGGGCCTGGGGCCAACGTCCTGACTTTC.

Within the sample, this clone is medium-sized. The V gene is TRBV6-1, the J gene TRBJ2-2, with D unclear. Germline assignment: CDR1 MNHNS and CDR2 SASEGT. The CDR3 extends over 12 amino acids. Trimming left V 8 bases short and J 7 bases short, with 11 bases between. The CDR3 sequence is CASGFSGGELFF. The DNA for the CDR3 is TGTGCCAGCGGGTTCTCGGGCGGGGAGCTGTTTTTT.

The CDR3 coding sequence is TGCGCCAGCAGCTTGGCTGGGGGCGCGGTCGGTGGCTACACCTTC. Its translation is CASSLAGGAVGGYTF. This sequence joins TRBV5-1 and TRBJ1-2; a weak D match, TRBD1 (6 bases). The CDR3 consists of 15 residues. The germline gives CDR1 SGHRS, CDR2 YFSETQ. Trimming took off 0 bases at V and 7 bases at J, with 16 bases between the two ends.

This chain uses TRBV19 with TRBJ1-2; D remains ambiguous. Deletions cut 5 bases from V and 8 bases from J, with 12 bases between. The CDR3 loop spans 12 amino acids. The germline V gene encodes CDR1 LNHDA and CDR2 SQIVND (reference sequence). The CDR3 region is CASSVGLGGYTF. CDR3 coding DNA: TGTGCCAGTAGTGTGGGGTTGGGAGGCTACACCTTC.

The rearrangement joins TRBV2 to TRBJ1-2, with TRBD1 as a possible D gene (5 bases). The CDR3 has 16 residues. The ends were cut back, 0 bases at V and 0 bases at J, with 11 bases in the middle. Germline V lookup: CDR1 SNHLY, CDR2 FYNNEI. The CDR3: CASSEALRVTNYGYTF. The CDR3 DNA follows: TGTGCCAGCAGTGAAGCGCTCAGGGTTACTAACTATGGCTACACCTTC.

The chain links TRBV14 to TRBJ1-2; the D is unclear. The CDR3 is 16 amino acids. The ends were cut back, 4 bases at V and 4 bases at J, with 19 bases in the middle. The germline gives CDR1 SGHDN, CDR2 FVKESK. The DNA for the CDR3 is TGTGCCAGCAGCCGGTTGGGATGGGCAGGCACCTATGGCTACACCTTC. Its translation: CASSRLGWAGTYGYTF.

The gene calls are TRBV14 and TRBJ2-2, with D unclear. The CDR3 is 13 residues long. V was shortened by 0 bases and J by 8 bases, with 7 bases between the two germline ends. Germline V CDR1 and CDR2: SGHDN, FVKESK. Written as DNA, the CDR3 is TGTGCCAGCAGCCAAGATCGGGTGGGGGAGCTGTTTTTT. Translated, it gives CASSQDRVGELFF.

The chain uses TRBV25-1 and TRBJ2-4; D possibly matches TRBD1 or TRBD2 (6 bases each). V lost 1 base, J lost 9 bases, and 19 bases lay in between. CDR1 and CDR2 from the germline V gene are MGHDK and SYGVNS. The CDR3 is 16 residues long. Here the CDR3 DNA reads TGTGCCAGCAGTGAATCAGGAGGGGGAATATGGGGCATTCAGTACTTC. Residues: CASSESGGGIWGIQYF.

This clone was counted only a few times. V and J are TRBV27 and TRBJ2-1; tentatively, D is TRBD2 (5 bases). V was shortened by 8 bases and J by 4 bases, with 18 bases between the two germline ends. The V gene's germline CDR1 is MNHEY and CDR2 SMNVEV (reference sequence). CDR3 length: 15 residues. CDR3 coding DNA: TGTGCCAGCTCAAAAGGAGGATGGCGGTACAATGAGCAGTTCTTC. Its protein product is CASSKGGWRYNEQFF.